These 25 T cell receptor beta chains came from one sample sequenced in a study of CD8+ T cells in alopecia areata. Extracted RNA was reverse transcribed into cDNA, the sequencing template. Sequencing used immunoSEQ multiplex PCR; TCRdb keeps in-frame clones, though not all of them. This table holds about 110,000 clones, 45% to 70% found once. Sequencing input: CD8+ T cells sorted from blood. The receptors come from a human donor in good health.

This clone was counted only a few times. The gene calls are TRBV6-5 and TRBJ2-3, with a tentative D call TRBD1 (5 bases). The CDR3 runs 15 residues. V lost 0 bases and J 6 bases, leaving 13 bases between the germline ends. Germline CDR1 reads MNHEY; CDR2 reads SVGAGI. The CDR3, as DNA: TGTGCCAGCAGTTACTCGACGGTAGGGGCCGATACGCAGTATTTT. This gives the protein CASSYSTVGADTQYF.

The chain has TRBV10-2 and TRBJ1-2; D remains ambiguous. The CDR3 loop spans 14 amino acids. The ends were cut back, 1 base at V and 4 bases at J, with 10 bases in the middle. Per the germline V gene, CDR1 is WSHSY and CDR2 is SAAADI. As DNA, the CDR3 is TGCGCCAGCAGTGAGTTCCCCCTCGGCTATGGCTACACCTTC. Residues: CASSEFPLGYGYTF.

CDR3 DNA: TGTGCCAGCAGTTTAGGCACAGCCTACGAGCAGTACTTC. The encoded protein is CASSLGTAYEQYF. V usage is TRBV28 and J usage is TRBJ2-7, with no clear D. The V end was cut by 2 bases, the J end by 2 bases, with 7 bases between. There are 13 residues in the CDR3. Germline V lookup: CDR1 MDHEN, CDR2 SYDVKM.

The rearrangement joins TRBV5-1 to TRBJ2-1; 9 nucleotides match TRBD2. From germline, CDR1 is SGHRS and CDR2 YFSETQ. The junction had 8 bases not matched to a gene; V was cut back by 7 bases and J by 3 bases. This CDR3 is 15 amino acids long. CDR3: CASGESGGIYNEQFF. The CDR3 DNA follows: TGCGCCAGCGGCGAGAGCGGGGGGATCTACAATGAGCAGTTCTTC. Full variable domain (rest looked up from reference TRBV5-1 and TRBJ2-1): KAGVTQTPRYLIKTRGQQVTLSCSPISGHRSVSWYQQTPGQGLQFLFEYFSETQRNKGNFPGRFSGRQFSNSRSEMNVSTLELGDSALYLCASGESGGIYNEQFFGPGTRLTVL.

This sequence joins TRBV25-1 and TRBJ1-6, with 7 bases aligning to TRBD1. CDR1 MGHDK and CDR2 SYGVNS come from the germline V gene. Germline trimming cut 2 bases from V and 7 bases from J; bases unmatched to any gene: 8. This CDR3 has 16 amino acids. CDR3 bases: TGTGCCAGCAGTGAACCCCGGGACAGTGCAAATTCACCCCTCCACTTT. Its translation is CASSEPRDSANSPLHF.

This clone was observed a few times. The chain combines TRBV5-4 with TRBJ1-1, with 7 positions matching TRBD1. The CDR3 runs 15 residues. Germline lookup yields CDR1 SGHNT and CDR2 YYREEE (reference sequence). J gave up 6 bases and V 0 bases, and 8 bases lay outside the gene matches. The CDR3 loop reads CASSLVPGGDAEAFF. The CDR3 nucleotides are TGTGCCAGCAGCTTGGTTCCAGGGGGAGATGCTGAAGCTTTCTTT.

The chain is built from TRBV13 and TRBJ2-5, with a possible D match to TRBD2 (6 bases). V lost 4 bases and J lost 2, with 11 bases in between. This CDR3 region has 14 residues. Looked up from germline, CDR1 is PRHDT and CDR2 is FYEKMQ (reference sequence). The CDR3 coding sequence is TGTGCCAGCAGCTCCTTAGCGGAACAAGAGACCCAGTACTTC. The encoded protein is CASSSLAEQETQYF.

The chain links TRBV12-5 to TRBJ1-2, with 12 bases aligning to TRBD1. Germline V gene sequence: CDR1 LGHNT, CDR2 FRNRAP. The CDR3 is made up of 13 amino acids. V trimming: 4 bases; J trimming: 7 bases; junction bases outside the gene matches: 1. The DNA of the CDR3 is TGTGCTAGTGGTTGGGACAGGGGGCTTGGCTACACCTTC. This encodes CASGWDRGLGYTF.

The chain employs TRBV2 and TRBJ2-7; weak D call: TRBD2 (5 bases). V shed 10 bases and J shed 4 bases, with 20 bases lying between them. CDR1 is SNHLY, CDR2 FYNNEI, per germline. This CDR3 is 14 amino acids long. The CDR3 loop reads CATSGSPGRYEQYF. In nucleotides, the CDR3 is TGTGCCACCTCGGGGTCCCCCGGCAGGTACGAGCAGTACTTC.

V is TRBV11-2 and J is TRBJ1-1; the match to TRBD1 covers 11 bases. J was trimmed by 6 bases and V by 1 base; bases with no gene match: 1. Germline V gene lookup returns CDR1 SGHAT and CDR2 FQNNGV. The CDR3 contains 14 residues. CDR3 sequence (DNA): TGTGCCAGCAGCTTAGGGACAGGGGGCCCTGAAGCTTTCTTT. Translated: CASSLGTGGPEAFF.

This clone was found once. The CDR3 DNA reads as TGTGCCAGCAGCGTAGATGGCAGCGGGTCCTACGAGCAGTACTTC. Translation: CASSVDGSGSYEQYF. This chain connects TRBV9 to TRBJ2-7; weak D call: TRBD2 (6 bases). CDR3 size: 15 residues. The V and J ends lost 0 bases and 1 base respectively, with 11 bases between them. Germline loops: CDR1 SGDLS, CDR2 YYNGEE.

Here the CDR3 DNA reads TGTGCCAGTAGTACCACAGGGAGGGCCTACAATGAGCAGTTCTTC. Translation: CASSTTGRAYNEQFF. This chain links TRBV19 with TRBJ2-1, with D maybe TRBD2 (7 bases). Germline CDR1 LNHDA, CDR2 SQIVND (reference sequence). Trimming shortened V by 4 bases and J by 2 bases, and 12 bases separated the two germline ends. This CDR3 is built from 15 residues.

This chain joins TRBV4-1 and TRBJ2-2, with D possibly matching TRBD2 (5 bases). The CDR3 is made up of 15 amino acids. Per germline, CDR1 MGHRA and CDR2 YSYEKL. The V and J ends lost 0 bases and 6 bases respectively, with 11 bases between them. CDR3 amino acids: CASSQDDGGPGELFF. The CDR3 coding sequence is TGCGCCAGCAGCCAAGATGACGGAGGTCCCGGGGAGCTGTTTTTT.

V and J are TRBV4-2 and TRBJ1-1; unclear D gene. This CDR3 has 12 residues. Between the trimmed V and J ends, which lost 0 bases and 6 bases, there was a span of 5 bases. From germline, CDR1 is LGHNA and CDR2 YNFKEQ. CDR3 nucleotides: TGTGCCAGCAGCCAAGATCGGGCTGAAGCTTTCTTT. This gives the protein CASSQDRAEAFF.

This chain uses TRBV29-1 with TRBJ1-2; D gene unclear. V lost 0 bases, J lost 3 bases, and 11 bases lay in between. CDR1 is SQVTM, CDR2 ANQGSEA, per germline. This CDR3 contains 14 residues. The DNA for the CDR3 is TGCAGCGTTGAAGAAAACGGGGTAGACTATGGCTACACCTTC. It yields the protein CSVEENGVDYGYTF.

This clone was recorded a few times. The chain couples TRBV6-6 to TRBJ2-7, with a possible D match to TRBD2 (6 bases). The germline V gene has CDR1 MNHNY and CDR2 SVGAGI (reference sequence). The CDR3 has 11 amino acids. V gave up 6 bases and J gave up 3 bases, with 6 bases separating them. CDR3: CASREGYEQYF. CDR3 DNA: TGTGCCAGCAGGGAGGGCTACGAGCAGTACTTC.

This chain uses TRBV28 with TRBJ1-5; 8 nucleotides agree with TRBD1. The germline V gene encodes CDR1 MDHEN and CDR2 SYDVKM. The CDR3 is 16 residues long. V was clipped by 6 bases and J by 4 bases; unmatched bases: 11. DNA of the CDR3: TGTGCCAGCAGAATCTTTCAGGGGGCTGGGAATCAGCCCCAGCATTTT. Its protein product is CASRIFQGAGNQPQHF. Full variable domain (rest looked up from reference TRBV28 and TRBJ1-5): DVKVTQSSRYLVKRTGEKVFLECVQDMDHENMFWYRQDPGLGLRLIYFSYDVKMKEKGDIPEGYSVSREKKERFSLILESASTNQTSMYLCASRIFQGAGNQPQHFGDGTRLSIL.

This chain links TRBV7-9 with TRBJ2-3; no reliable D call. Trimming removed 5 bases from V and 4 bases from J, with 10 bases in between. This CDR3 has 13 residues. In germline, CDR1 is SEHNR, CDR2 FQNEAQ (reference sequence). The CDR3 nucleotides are TGTGCCAGCAGCCCCTTCAATCCAGATACGCAGTATTTT. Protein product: CASSPFNPDTQYF.

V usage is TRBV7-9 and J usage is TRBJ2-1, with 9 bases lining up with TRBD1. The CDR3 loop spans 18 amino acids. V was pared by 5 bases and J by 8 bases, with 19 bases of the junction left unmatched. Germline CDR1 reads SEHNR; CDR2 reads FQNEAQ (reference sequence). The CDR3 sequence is CASSLTVDRGSLGDEQFF. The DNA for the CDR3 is TGTGCCAGCAGCCTAACGGTAGACAGGGGGTCCCTAGGCGATGAGCAGTTCTTC.

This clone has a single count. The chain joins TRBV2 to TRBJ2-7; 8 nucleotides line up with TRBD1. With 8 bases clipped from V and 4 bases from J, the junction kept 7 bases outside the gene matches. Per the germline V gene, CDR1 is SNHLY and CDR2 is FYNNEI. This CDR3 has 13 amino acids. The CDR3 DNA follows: TGTGCCAGCTCAGGGGGCGCGTCGTACGAGCAGTACTTC. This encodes CASSGGASYEQYF.

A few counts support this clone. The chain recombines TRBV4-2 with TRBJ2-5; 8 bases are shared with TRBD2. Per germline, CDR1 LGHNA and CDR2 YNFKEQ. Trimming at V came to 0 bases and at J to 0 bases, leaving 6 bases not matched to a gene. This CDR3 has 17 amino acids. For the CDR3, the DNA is TGTGCCAGCAGCCAAGATATCGGCGGGGGGTACCAAGAGACCCAGTACTTC. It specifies CASSQDIGGGYQETQYF.

The CDR3 DNA sequence: TGTGCCAGCAGCTTATGGAGCTCCTACGAGCAGTACTTC. This sequence encodes CASSLWSSYEQYF. The genes are TRBV11-2 and TRBJ2-7; D is undetermined. With 2 bases removed from V and 0 bases from J, the gap between germline ends came to 5 bases. The length of the CDR3 is 13 residues. Germline-derived CDR1 and CDR2 are SGHAT and FQNNGV. The full variable domain, with the rest looked up from reference TRBV11-2 and TRBJ2-7, is EAGVAQSPRYKIIEKRQSVAFWCNPISGHATLYWYQQILGQGPKLLIQFQNNGVVDDSQLPKDRFSAERLKGVDSTLKIQPAKLEDSAVYLCASSLWSSYEQYFGPGTRLTVT.

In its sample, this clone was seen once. CDR3 protein: CASSARLAKNIQYF. In DNA form, the CDR3 reads TGTGCCAGCAGTGCCCGGCTAGCCAAAAACATTCAGTACTTC. The chain links TRBV2 to TRBJ2-4; D uncertain. The ends were cut back, 4 bases at V and 0 bases at J, with 7 bases in the middle. Germline loops: CDR1 SNHLY, CDR2 FYNNEI. This CDR3 has 14 residues.

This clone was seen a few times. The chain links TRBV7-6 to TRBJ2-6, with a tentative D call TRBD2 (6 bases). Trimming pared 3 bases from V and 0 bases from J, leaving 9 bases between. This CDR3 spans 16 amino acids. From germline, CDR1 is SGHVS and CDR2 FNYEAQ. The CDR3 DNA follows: TGTGCCAGCAGCTTGGGGGGTCCCTCTGGGGCCAACGTCCTGACTTTC. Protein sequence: CASSLGGPSGANVLTF.

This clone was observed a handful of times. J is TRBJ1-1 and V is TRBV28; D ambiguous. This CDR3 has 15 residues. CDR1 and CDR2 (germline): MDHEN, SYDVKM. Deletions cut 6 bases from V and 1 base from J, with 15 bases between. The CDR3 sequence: CASSMGGRENTEAFF. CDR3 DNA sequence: TGTGCCAGCAGCATGGGCGGACGGGAGAACACTGAAGCTTTCTTT. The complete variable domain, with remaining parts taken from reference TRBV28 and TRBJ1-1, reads DVKVTQSSRYLVKRTGEKVFLECVQDMDHENMFWYRQDPGLGLRLIYFSYDVKMKEKGDIPEGYSVSREKKERFSLILESASTNQTSMYLCASSMGGRENTEAFFGQGTRLTVV.